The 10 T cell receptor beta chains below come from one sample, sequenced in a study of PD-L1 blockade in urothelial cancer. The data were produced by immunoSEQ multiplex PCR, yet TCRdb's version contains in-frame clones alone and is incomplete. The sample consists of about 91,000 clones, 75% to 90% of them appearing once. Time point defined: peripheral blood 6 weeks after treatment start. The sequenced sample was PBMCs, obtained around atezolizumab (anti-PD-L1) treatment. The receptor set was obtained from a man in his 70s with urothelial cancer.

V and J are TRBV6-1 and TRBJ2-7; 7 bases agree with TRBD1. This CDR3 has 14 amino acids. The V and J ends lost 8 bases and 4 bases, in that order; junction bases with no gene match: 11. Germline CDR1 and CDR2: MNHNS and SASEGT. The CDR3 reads CASFRAGGPYEQYF. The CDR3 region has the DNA TGTGCCAGCTTCCGGGCAGGGGGACCGTACGAGCAGTACTTC.

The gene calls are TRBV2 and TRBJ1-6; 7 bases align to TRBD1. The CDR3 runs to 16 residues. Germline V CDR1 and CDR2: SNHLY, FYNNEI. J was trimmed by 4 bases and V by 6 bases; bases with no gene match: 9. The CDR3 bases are TGTGCCAGCAGGATTGACAGGGCCGAGTATAATTCACCCCTCCACTTT. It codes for CASRIDRAEYNSPLHF.

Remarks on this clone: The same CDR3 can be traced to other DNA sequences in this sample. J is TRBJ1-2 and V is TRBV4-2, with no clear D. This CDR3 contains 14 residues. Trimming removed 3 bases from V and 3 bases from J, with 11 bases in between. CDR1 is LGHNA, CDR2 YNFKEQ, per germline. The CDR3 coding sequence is TGTGCCAGCAGCCACGTGGCAGGCGACTATGGCTACACCTTC. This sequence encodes CASSHVAGDYGYTF.

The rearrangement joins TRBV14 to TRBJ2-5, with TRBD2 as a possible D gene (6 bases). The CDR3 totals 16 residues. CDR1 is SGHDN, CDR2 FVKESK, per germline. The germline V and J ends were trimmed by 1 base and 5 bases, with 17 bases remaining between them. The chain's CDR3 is CASSQVAGGEYETQYF. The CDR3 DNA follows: TGTGCCAGCAGCCAAGTGGCAGGAGGGGAGTACGAGACCCAGTACTTC.

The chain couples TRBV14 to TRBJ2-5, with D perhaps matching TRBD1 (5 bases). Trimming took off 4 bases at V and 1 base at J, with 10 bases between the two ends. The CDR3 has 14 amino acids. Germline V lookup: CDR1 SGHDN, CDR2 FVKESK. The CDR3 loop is CASSLLGPQETQYF. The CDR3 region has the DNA TGTGCCAGCAGCCTCCTGGGGCCCCAAGAGACCCAGTACTTC.

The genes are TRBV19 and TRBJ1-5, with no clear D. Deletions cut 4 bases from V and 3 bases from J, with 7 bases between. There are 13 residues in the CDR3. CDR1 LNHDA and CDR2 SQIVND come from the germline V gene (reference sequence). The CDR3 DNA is TGTGCCAGTAGTAGAGGACTCAATCAGCCCCAGCATTTT. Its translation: CASSRGLNQPQHF.

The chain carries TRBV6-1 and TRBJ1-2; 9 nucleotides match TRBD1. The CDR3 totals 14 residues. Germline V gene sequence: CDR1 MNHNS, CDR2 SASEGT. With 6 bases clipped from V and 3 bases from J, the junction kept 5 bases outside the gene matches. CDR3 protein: CASRWGQGDYGYTF. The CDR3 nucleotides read TGTGCCAGCAGGTGGGGACAGGGAGACTATGGCTACACCTTC.

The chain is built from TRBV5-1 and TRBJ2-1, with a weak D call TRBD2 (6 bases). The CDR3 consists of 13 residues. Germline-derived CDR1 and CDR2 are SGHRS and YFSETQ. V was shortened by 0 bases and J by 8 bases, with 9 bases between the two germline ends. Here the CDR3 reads CASSLGGEDEQFF. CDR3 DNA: TGCGCCAGCAGCTTGGGTGGGGAGGATGAGCAGTTCTTC.

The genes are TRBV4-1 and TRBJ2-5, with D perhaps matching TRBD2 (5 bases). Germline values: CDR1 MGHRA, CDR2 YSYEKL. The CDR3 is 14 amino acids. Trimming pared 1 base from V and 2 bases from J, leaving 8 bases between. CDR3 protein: CASSQVPGQETQYF. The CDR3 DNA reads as TGCGCCAGCAGCCAAGTCCCGGGGCAAGAGACCCAGTACTTC.

The CDR3 DNA sequence: TGTGCCAGCAGTTACCAGGACAGGGCCACCGGGGAGCTGTTTTTT. Translation: CASSYQDRATGELFF. The J gene is TRBJ2-2, the V gene TRBV6-5, with 8 bases identical to TRBD1. Germline CDR1 reads MNHEY; CDR2 reads SVGAGI. The CDR3 is made up of 15 amino acids. The V and J ends lost 2 bases and 4 bases, in that order; junction bases with no gene match: 3.